The 9 T cell receptor beta chains reported below all come from one sample, sequenced in a study of regulatory T cells. The primer mix had 52 TRBV and 13 TRBJ primers. TCRdb's table, derived via immunoSEQ multiplex PCR, lists solely in-frame clones and lacks some. The profile covers some 31,000 clones, with nearly 95% appearing a single time and over 0.8% taken by the ten largest. No cognate antigen is known for these TCRs. Regarding the study as a whole: In CD3G-deficient patients, conventional CD4+ T cells were enriched for hydrophobic CDR3 residues at positions 6 and 7.

Sequencing was carried out using conventional CD4+ T cells sorted from blood. The receptor set was obtained from a child aged 2 to 9 with CD3G deficiency.

This chain links TRBV28 with TRBJ2-3; D possibly corresponds to TRBD2 (6 bases). This CDR3 is 18 amino acids long. Deletions cut 2 bases from V and 4 bases from J, with 22 bases between. CDR1 is MDHEN and CDR2 is SYDVKM in the germline V gene. CDR3 sequence: CASSLEGRRVMGPDTQYF. The CDR3 DNA is TGTGCCAGCAGTTTAGAGGGGAGGCGTGTGATGGGACCAGATACGCAGTATTTT. Together with reference TRBV28 and TRBJ2-3, the CDR3 gives the full variable domain: DVKVTQSSRYLVKRTGEKVFLECVQDMDHENMFWYRQDPGLGLRLIYFSYDVKMKEKGDIPEGYSVSREKKERFSLILESASTNQTSMYLCASSLEGRRVMGPDTQYFGPGTRLTVL.

This chain links TRBV5-1 with TRBJ2-2; the D gene is possibly TRBD1 (6 bases). The germline gives CDR1 SGHRS, CDR2 YFSETQ. CDR3 length equals 13 residues. Trimming stripped 6 bases from V and 4 bases from J, with 10 bases between. The CDR3: CASTRGGTGELFF. In DNA form, the CDR3 reads TGCGCCAGCACCCGAGGGGGCACCGGGGAGCTGTTTTTT.

The gene calls are TRBV28 and TRBJ1-2, with D hard to call. This CDR3 has 16 residues. Between the trimmed V and J ends, which lost 5 bases and 5 bases, there was a span of 21 bases. Germline V gene lookup returns CDR1 MDHEN and CDR2 SYDVKM. The CDR3 spells CASSPHGDPAGYGYTF. CDR3 nucleotides: TGTGCCAGCAGTCCTCATGGGGATCCAGCCGGTTATGGCTACACCTTC.

This clone has just a few counts. The junction and the germline gene differ at one end; a read error may be behind it. The chain couples TRBV19 to TRBJ1-1, with a weak D call TRBD1 (6 bases). This CDR3 spans 10 amino acids. Germline V gene lookup returns CDR1 LNHDA and CDR2 SQIVND (reference sequence). The CDR3 region has the DNA TGTGCCAGTAGTACCCGACAGGATAAATTT. This translates into CASSTRQDKF.

CDR3 region: CASSLGAGQWTGEQYF. CDR3 sequence (DNA): TGCGCCAGCAGCTTGGGGGCCGGACAGTGGACAGGCGAGCAGTACTTC. This sequence joins TRBV5-1 and TRBJ2-7, with TRBD1 identical over 7 bases. The J segment lost 6 bases and the V segment lost 0 bases, leaving 12 bases of the junction unmatched. Germline lookup yields CDR1 SGHRS and CDR2 YFSETQ. This CDR3 spans 16 amino acids. Full variable domain (outside the CDR3, taken from reference TRBV5-1 and TRBJ2-7): KAGVTQTPRYLIKTRGQQVTLSCSPISGHRSVSWYQQTPGQGLQFLFEYFSETQRNKGNFPGRFSGRQFSNSRSEMNVSTLELGDSALYLCASSLGAGQWTGEQYFGPGTRLTVT.

The chain couples TRBV28 to TRBJ2-7; D is undetermined. V lost 2 bases and J 3 bases, leaving 8 bases between the germline ends. CDR3 length equals 13 residues. Looked up from germline, CDR1 is MDHEN and CDR2 is SYDVKM. The CDR3 bases are TGTGCCAGCAGTTTAAACGCACACTACGAGCAGTACTTC. This encodes CASSLNAHYEQYF.

The J gene is TRBJ1-2, the V gene TRBV28; perhaps TRBD1 as D (6 bases). Trimming removed 5 bases from V and 5 bases from J, with 18 bases in between. CDR3 length equals 15 residues. Germline V gene data show CDR1 as MDHEN and CDR2 as SYDVKM. In DNA form, the CDR3 reads TGTGCCAGCAGTCCCGCGGGTAGGACAGTATATGGCTACACCTTC. Translated: CASSPAGRTVYGYTF.

The chain has TRBV7-9 and TRBJ2-1; TRBD1 agrees at 8 bases. Germline CDR1 SEHNR, CDR2 FQNEAQ (reference sequence). The length of the CDR3 is 15 residues. V lost 2 bases and J lost 2; bases outside the gene matches: 2. CDR3 DNA sequence: TGTGCCAGCAGCTTACGGGGACAGGCCTACAATGAGCAGTTCTTC. This sequence encodes CASSLRGQAYNEQFF.

This chain links TRBV28 with TRBJ1-5; D possibly corresponds to TRBD1 (6 bases). Germline V gene lookup returns CDR1 MDHEN and CDR2 SYDVKM. The V and J ends lost 5 bases and 0 bases respectively, with 14 bases between them. The CDR3 is 16 amino acids. As DNA, the CDR3 is TGTGCCAGCAGTCGGGACAACCCCTATAGCAATCAGCCCCAGCATTTT. Amino acids: CASSRDNPYSNQPQHF.